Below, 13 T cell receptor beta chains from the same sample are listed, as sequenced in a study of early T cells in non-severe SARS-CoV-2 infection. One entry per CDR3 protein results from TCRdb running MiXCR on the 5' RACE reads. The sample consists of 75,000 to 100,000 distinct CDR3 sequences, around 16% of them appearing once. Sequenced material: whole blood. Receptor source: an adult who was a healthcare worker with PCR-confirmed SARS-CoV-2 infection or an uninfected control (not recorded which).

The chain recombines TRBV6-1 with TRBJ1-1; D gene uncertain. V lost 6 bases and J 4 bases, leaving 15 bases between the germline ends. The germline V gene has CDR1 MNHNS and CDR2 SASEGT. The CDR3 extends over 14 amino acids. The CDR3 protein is CASSFASPATEAFF. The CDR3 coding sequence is TGTGCCAGCAGCTTCGCCTCACCGGCCACTGAAGCTTTCTTT.

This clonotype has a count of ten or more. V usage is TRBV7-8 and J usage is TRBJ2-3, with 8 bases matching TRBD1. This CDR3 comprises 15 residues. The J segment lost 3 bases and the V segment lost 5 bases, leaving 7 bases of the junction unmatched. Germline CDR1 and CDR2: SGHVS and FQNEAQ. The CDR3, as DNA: TGTGCCAGCAGCACCCGGGGACAGGCTACAGATACGCAGTATTTT. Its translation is CASSTRGQATDTQYF.

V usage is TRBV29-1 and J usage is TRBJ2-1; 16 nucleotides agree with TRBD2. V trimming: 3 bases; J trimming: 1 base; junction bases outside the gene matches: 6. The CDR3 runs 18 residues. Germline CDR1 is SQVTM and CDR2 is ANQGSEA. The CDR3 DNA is TGCAGCGTTGATGGGACTAGCGGGAGGGTAAGGTCCTACAATGAGCAGTTCTTC. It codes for CSVDGTSGRVRSYNEQFF.

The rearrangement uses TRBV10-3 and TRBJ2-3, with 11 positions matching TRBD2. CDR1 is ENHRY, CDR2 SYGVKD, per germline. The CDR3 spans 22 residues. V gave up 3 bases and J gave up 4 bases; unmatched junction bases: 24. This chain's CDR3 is CAISERPPGQGSGRAGADTQYF. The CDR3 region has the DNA TGTGCCATCAGTGAAAGGCCACCGGGACAAGGTAGCGGGAGGGCCGGGGCAGATACGCAGTATTTT.

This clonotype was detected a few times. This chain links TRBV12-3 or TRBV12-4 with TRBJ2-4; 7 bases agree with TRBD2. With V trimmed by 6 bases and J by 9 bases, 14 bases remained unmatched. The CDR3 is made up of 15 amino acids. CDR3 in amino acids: CASRGGSKHGSIQYF. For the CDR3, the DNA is TGTGCCAGCAGGGGGGGGTCTAAACATGGGAGCATTCAGTACTTC.

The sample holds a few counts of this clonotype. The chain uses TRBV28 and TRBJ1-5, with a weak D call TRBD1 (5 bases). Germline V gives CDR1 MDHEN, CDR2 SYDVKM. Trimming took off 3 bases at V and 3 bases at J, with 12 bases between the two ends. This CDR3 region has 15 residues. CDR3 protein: CASSFPHRINQPQHF. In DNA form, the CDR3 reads TGTGCCAGCAGTTTCCCGCACAGGATCAATCAGCCCCAGCATTTT.

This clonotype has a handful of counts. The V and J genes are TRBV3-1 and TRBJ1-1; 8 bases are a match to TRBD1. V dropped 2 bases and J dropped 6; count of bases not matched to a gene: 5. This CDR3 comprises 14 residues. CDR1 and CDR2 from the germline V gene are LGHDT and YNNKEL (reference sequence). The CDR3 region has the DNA TGTGCCAGCAGCCAACTGAACAGGGGGTCTGAAGCTTTCTTT. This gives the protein CASSQLNRGSEAFF.

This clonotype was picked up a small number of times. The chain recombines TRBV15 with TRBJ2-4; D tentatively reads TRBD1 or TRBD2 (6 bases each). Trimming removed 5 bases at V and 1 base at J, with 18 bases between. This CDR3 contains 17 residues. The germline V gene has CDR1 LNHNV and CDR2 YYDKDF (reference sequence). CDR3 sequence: CATSDPGASSAKNIQYF. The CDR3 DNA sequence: TGTGCCACCAGCGACCCGGGGGCCTCCTCGGCCAAAAACATTCAGTACTTC.

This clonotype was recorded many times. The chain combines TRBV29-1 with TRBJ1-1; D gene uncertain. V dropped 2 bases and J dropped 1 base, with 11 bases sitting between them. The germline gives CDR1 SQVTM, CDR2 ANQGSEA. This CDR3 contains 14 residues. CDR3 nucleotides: TGCAGCGTTGAAATAGGAGTAGGGAACACTGAAGCTTTCTTT. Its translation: CSVEIGVGNTEAFF.

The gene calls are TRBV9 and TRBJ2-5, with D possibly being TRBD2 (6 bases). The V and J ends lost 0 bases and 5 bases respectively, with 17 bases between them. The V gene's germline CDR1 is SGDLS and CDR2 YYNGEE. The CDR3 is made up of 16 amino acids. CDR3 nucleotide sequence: TGTGCCAGCAGCGTAGCGGGGGTCTCTTGGGGGGAGACCCAGTACTTC. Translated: CASSVAGVSWGETQYF.

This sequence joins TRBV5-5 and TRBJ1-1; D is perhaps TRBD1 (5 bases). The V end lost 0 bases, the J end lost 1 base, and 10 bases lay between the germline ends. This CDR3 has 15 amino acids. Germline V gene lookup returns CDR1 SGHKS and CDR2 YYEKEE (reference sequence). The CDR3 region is CASSLVGHPNTEAFF. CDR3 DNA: TGTGCCAGCAGCTTGGTAGGACACCCGAACACTGAAGCTTTCTTT.

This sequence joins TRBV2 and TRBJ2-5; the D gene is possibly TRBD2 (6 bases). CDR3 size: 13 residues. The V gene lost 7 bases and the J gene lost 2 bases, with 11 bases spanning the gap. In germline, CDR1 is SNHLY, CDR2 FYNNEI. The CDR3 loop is CASTWDSQETQYF. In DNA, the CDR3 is TGTGCCAGCACATGGGACTCACAAGAGACCCAGTACTTC. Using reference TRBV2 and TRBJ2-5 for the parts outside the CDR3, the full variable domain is EPEVTQTPSHQVTQMGQEVILRCVPISNHLYFYWYRQILGQKVEFLVSFYNNEISEKSEIFDDQFSVERPDGSNFTLKIRSTKLEDSAMYFCASTWDSQETQYFGPGTRLLVL.

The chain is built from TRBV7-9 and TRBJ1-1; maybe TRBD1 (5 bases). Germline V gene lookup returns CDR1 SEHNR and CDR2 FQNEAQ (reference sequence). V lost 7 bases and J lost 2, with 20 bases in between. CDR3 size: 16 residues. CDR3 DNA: TGTGCCAGCACCCCGCTAGGGCAGGGTTTCAACACTGAAGCTTTCTTT. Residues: CASTPLGQGFNTEAFF.